The 15 T cell receptor beta chains below come from one sample, sequenced in a study of T cell responses to AZD1222 COVID-19 vaccine. Sequencing was performed with immunoSEQ multiplex PCR; in TCRdb, only in-frame clones are kept and a portion is missing. The data contain around 130,000 clones, roughly 89% of them singletons. This material consisted of peripheral blood, taken 28 days after the second dose of the MenACWY control vaccine. These receptors were collected from an adult who received the MenACWY meningococcal vaccine as a control.

The chain is built from TRBV19 and TRBJ1-2; TRBD1 agrees at 7 bases. The germline V gene has CDR1 LNHDA and CDR2 SQIVND (reference sequence). The CDR3 covers 14 residues. Germline trimming cut 5 bases from V and 2 bases from J; bases unmatched to any gene: 5. The CDR3 protein is CASSPGTVNYGYTF. In DNA form, the CDR3 reads TGTGCCAGTAGTCCCGGGACAGTCAACTATGGCTACACCTTC.

V and J are TRBV2 and TRBJ1-2; no clear D. CDR1 SNHLY and CDR2 FYNNEI come from the germline V gene. V lost 7 bases to trimming and J lost 4 bases, with 7 bases between them. CDR3 size: 11 residues. CDR3: CASTPSYGYTF. CDR3 DNA sequence: TGTGCCAGCACGCCCTCCTATGGCTACACCTTC.

The V call is TRBV18, the J call TRBJ2-6; D is possibly TRBD2 (5 bases). Between the trimmed V and J ends, which lost 2 bases and 0 bases, there was a span of 5 bases. Looked up from germline, CDR1 is KGHSH and CDR2 is LQKENI. The CDR3 has 15 amino acids. The CDR3 loop reads CASSPEGSGANVLTF. CDR3 nucleotide sequence: TGTGCCAGCTCACCAGAGGGCTCTGGGGCCAACGTCCTGACTTTC.

V is TRBV5-7 and J is TRBJ2-7; 7 bases are a match to TRBD2. TRBV5-7 belongs to the ORF category, with a function that is uncertain. Trimming cost V 4 bases and J 2 bases; bases outside gene matches: 9. The CDR3 is made up of 15 amino acids. The CDR3 DNA sequence: TGTGCCAGCAGCAGACGTATACTAGCGACCTACGAGCAGTACTTC. It translates to CASSRRILATYEQYF.

J is TRBJ1-6 and V is TRBV4-3, with 7 bases identical to TRBD1. The germline V gene has CDR1 LGHNA and CDR2 YSLEER. Losses at the gene ends were 3 bases for V and 4 bases for J; bases not matched to a gene: 3. The CDR3 is 15 amino acids. The CDR3 DNA is TGCGCCAGCAGCCACGGACAGGTTTATAATTCACCCCTCCACTTT. This translates into CASSHGQVYNSPLHF.

The chain is built from TRBV2 and TRBJ2-3; possible D gene TRBD2, 5 bases. This CDR3 has 15 residues. CDR1 and CDR2 (germline): SNHLY, FYNNEI. The V gene lost 3 bases and the J gene lost 3 bases, with 13 bases spanning the gap. The CDR3 DNA is TGTGCCAGCAGTGATGGTAGAGGGTTTACAGATACGCAGTATTTT. It yields the protein CASSDGRGFTDTQYF.

The J gene is TRBJ2-7, the V gene TRBV18; 8 bases are a match to TRBD1. CDR3 length: 14 residues. Germline assignment: CDR1 KGHSH and CDR2 LQKENI. V trimming: 3 bases; J trimming: 1 base; junction bases outside the gene matches: 2. The CDR3 reads CASSPGQESYEQYF. CDR3 DNA sequence: TGTGCCAGCTCACCGGGACAGGAGTCCTACGAGCAGTACTTC.

The chain uses TRBV28 and TRBJ1-5; a weak D match, TRBD1 (5 bases). With 3 bases removed from V and 2 bases from J, the gap between germline ends came to 11 bases. The germline gives CDR1 MDHEN, CDR2 SYDVKM. The CDR3 totals 15 residues. The CDR3 nucleotides read TGTGCCAGCAGTTTGTCAGGGCTCGGCAATCAGCCCCAGCATTTT. This codes for CASSLSGLGNQPQHF. The complete variable domain, with remaining parts taken from reference TRBV28 and TRBJ1-5, reads DVKVTQSSRYLVKRTGEKVFLECVQDMDHENMFWYRQDPGLGLRLIYFSYDVKMKEKGDIPEGYSVSREKKERFSLILESASTNQTSMYLCASSLSGLGNQPQHFGDGTRLSIL.

This clone was observed once. The V gene is TRBV4-3, the J gene TRBJ2-2; 12 bases map to TRBD2. Germline CDR1 and CDR2: LGHNA and YSLEER. The V gene end was trimmed by 0 bases and the J gene end by 4 bases; junction bases not matched to a gene: 3. This CDR3 is built from 17 residues. CDR3 loop: CASSQDLLAGGTGELFF. CDR3 nucleotides: TGCGCCAGCAGCCAAGATTTACTAGCGGGAGGCACCGGGGAGCTGTTTTTT.

J is TRBJ2-1 and V is TRBV15; TRBD2 matches at 10 bases. Germline V gives CDR1 LNHNV, CDR2 YYDKDF (reference sequence). The CDR3 has 16 residues. The V segment lost 0 bases and the J segment 7 bases; nucleotides outside the gene matches: 6. CDR3 in amino acids: CATSRESGRVPNEQFF. For the CDR3, the DNA is TGTGCCACCAGCAGAGAGAGCGGGAGGGTTCCGAATGAGCAGTTCTTC.

The rearrangement joins TRBV27 to TRBJ1-3, with 9 bases aligning to TRBD1. CDR3 length equals 17 residues. Unmatched junction bases numbered 11, after V lost 4 bases and J lost 4 bases. CDR1 and CDR2 from the germline V gene are MNHEY and SMNVEV (reference sequence). CDR3 sequence reads: CASSSRVQGAFGNTIYF. Written as DNA, the CDR3 is TGTGCCAGCAGTTCGCGAGTACAGGGGGCCTTCGGAAACACCATATATTTT.

This sequence joins TRBV28 and TRBJ1-5; no firm D call. Germline V gives CDR1 MDHEN, CDR2 SYDVKM. The ends were cut back, 7 bases at V and 7 bases at J, with 20 bases in the middle. CDR3 size: 15 residues. The CDR3: CASTNQLGLVQPQHF. CDR3 sequence (DNA): TGTGCCAGCACCAATCAGCTAGGGTTGGTCCAGCCCCAGCATTTT.

V usage is TRBV18 and J usage is TRBJ1-3; maybe TRBD1 (6 bases). This CDR3 has 15 residues. V lost 3 bases to trimming and J lost 4 bases, with 13 bases between them. The V gene's germline CDR1 is KGHSH and CDR2 LQKENI. CDR3 nucleotide sequence: TGTGCCAGCTCACCGAAACAGGGTTCGGGAAACACCATATATTTT. This translates into CASSPKQGSGNTIYF.

The chain employs TRBV6-2 or TRBV6-3 and TRBJ2-2; a possible D gene is TRBD1 (5 bases). V gave up 2 bases and J gave up 5 bases, with 12 bases separating them. The CDR3 sequence is 15 residues long. Germline V lookup: CDR1 MNHEY, CDR2 SVGEGT. CDR3 amino acids: CASSYQGSGTGELFF. CDR3 DNA: TGTGCCAGCAGTTACCAGGGATCGGGTACCGGGGAGCTGTTTTTT.

The gene calls are TRBV29-1 and TRBJ1-6; 7 nucleotides line up with TRBD1. Germline values: CDR1 SQVTM, CDR2 ANQGSEA. J lost 7 bases, V lost 7 bases, and 7 bases had no gene match. The CDR3 spans 13 residues. The DNA of the CDR3 is TGCAGCGCAAAACAGGGGAGCAATTCACCCCTCCACTTT. Protein product: CSAKQGSNSPLHF.